This T cell receptor (beta chain) was sequenced in a study of regulatory T cells in long-lasting Graves disease. Study-level results: Persistent patients had a count of shared public clonotypes (around 2,700) that exceeded that of new patients (966). Among samples with persistent disease, TRBV28, TRBJ1-2 and TRBJ2-5 were favored.

Arm-PCR of CDR3 regions with iRepertoire HTBI primers generated TCR beta libraries. TCRdb called the multiplex PCR reads again in MiXCR, with one record for every CDR3 protein. The sample lists 240,000 or so distinct CDR3 sequences; around 20% were seen once. Time point in this sample: newly diagnosed GD, antithyroid drugs for less than 3 months. After RNA was extracted from PBMCs, the TCR library was made from it. Patient provenance is recorded as an endocrinology department in Xi'an, China. The CDR3 extends over 19 amino acids. The J segment lost 0 bases and the V segment lost 2 bases, leaving 12 bases of the junction unmatched. CDR1 and CDR2 (germline): SEHNR, FQNEAQ (reference sequence). A note on this clonotype: Its antigen is unknown.

This receptor was taken from a female donor with Graves disease. The J gene is TRBJ2-1, the V gene TRBV7-9; the match to TRBD2 covers 8 bases. Sequenced here: peripheral blood mononuclear cells (PBMCs), sampled at new diagnosis, from a patient treated with antithyroid drugs. The CDR3 sequence is CASSLQRELVPSSYNEQFF. In DNA, the CDR3 is TGTGCCAGCAGCTTACAGCGGGAGCTCGTGCCGAGCTCCTACAATGAGCAGTTCTTC.